The 27 T cell receptor beta chains below come from one sample, sequenced in a study of blood T cell repertoires in COVID-19. Using immunoSEQ multiplex PCR, the repertoire was profiled, and TCRdb retains in-frame clones only, with some absent. The sample has 270,000 or so clones, about four fifths seen once. Sample: PBMCs or T cells enriched from blood (not recorded which). Every receptor here comes from a man aged 50 or older who had recovered from COVID-19.

The rearrangement uses TRBV14 and TRBJ1-4, with D possibly TRBD1 on 6 matching bases. V was pared by 6 bases and J by 5 bases, with 13 bases between. The length of the CDR3 is 14 residues. Germline lookup yields CDR1 SGHDN and CDR2 FVKESK. This chain's CDR3 is CASRRGQPNEKLFF. The CDR3 DNA is TGTGCCAGCAGAAGAGGACAGCCCAATGAAAAACTGTTTTTT.

This chain joins TRBV27 and TRBJ2-5; weak D call: TRBD2 (6 bases). The CDR3 has 12 residues. Trimming took off 6 bases at V and 7 bases at J, with 12 bases between the two ends. Germline V gene data show CDR1 as MNHEY and CDR2 as SMNVEV (reference sequence). CDR3 protein: CASSSMGGTQYF. CDR3 sequence (DNA): TGTGCCAGCAGCTCAATGGGGGGGACCCAGTACTTC.

This clone was observed a single time. The chain links TRBV5-1 to TRBJ1-2; TRBD1 matches at 10 bases. V lost 0 bases and J lost 7; bases outside the gene matches: 6. The CDR3 totals 15 residues. Germline V gives CDR1 SGHRS, CDR2 YFSETQ. As DNA, the CDR3 is TGCGCCAGCAGCTTGGCCAGGGGACAGGGGTCTGGCTACACCTTC. The encoded protein is CASSLARGQGSGYTF.

This clone was seen just once. J is TRBJ2-5 and V is TRBV7-6; D ambiguous. Germline lookup yields CDR1 SGHVS and CDR2 FNYEAQ. Between the trimmed V and J ends, which lost 5 bases and 5 bases, there was a span of 12 bases. The CDR3 is 13 amino acids. CDR3 nucleotides: TGTGCCAGCAGCCCCTTGGAGTGGGAGACCCAGTACTTC. It codes for CASSPLEWETQYF.

V is TRBV19 and J is TRBJ1-4; tentatively, D is TRBD1 (5 bases). The CDR3 has 16 amino acids. Trimming removed 1 base from V and 7 bases from J, with 16 bases in between. Germline V lookup: CDR1 LNHDA, CDR2 SQIVND (reference sequence). This CDR3 is CASSIGISSGGEKLFF. The CDR3 bases are TGTGCCAGTAGTATAGGGATTTCCTCGGGGGGTGAAAAACTGTTTTTT.

The CDR3 bases are TGTGCCAGCAGCCATTTGACAGGGGCTAACACTGAAGCTTTCTTT. Translation: CASSHLTGANTEAFF. The V and J genes are TRBV4-2 and TRBJ1-1, with 8 bases that match TRBD1. Germline V gene sequence: CDR1 LGHNA, CDR2 YNFKEQ. The CDR3 is made up of 15 amino acids. The V segment lost 3 bases and the J segment 2 bases; nucleotides outside the gene matches: 5.

The J gene is TRBJ2-2, the V gene TRBV19; tentative D call: TRBD1 (6 bases). CDR3 length: 16 amino acids. V lost 4 bases and J lost 3, with 15 bases in between. CDR1 and CDR2 from the germline V gene are LNHDA and SQIVND (reference sequence). This chain's CDR3 is CASSTNRVFDTGELFF. CDR3 nucleotides: TGTGCCAGTAGTACCAACAGGGTTTTCGACACCGGGGAGCTGTTTTTT. The full variable domain, with the rest looked up from reference TRBV19 and TRBJ2-2, is DGGITQSPKYLFRKEGQNVTLSCEQNLNHDAMYWYRQDPGQGLRLIYYSQIVNDFQKGDIAEGYSVSREKKESFPLTVTSAQKNPTAFYLCASSTNRVFDTGELFFGEGSRLTVL.

The rearrangement links TRBV27 to TRBJ1-1; 7 bases fit TRBD1. Germline V lookup: CDR1 MNHEY, CDR2 SMNVEV (reference sequence). V lost 5 bases, J lost 1 base, and 7 bases stayed unmatched. The CDR3 runs 15 residues. Written as DNA, the CDR3 is TGTGCCAGCAGTCCTCGACAGGGTAAGAACACTGAAGCTTTCTTT. It yields the protein CASSPRQGKNTEAFF.

The chain links TRBV7-9 to TRBJ2-1; TRBD2 matches at 13 bases. CDR1 and CDR2 (germline): SEHNR, FQNEAQ (reference sequence). Trimming took 5 bases from V and 1 from J; bases not matched to a gene: 11. There are 19 residues in the CDR3. DNA for the CDR3: TGTGCCAGCAGCCCCCAAAGGACTAGCGGGAGAGGGTCCTACAATGAGCAGTTCTTC. As protein: CASSPQRTSGRGSYNEQFF.

This clone was recorded only once. The V and J genes are TRBV7-8 and TRBJ1-5, with 8 bases that match TRBD1. This CDR3 spans 15 amino acids. The trim removed 5 bases at V and 5 bases at J, leaving 8 bases unmatched. Germline CDR1 is SGHVS and CDR2 is FQNEAQ. The CDR3 nucleotides read TGTGCCAGCAGCATGGACAGGGCGGGGCATCAGCCCCAGCATTTT. Protein product: CASSMDRAGHQPQHF.

V gene TRBV7-3 combines with J gene TRBJ2-3, with 8 nucleotides matching TRBD2. The CDR3 sequence is 16 residues long. J lost 5 bases, V lost 5 bases, and 12 bases had no gene match. Germline V CDR1 and CDR2: SGHTA, FQGTGA. For the CDR3, the DNA is TGTGCCAGCAGCCTAGTTGCGGGGGGCGTTCGAGATACGCAGTATTTT. This sequence encodes CASSLVAGGVRDTQYF.

J is TRBJ2-3 and V is TRBV2; maybe TRBD1 (5 bases). V was cut by 4 bases and J by 2 bases, with 10 bases left in between. The germline V gene encodes CDR1 SNHLY and CDR2 FYNNEI. The CDR3 is made up of 14 amino acids. The DNA of the CDR3 is TGTGCCAGCAGTGTTCAGGGAATCACAGATACGCAGTATTTT. Translating gives CASSVQGITDTQYF.

J is TRBJ1-3 and V is TRBV5-1; no clear D. The CDR3 has 20 amino acids. Trimming left V 4 bases short and J 0 bases short, with 26 bases between. Per germline, CDR1 SGHRS and CDR2 YFSETQ. This CDR3 is CASSGSVLGGLSSSGNTIYF. CDR3 bases: TGCGCCAGCAGCGGGTCGGTTCTCGGCGGCCTTTCAAGCTCTGGAAACACCATATATTTT.

This chain links TRBV11-2 with TRBJ2-3, with TRBD2 matching 15 bases. Germline lookup yields CDR1 SGHAT and CDR2 FQNNGV. J was trimmed by 3 bases and V by 3 bases; bases with no gene match: 4. This CDR3 has 17 residues. CDR3 amino acids: CASSLGLAGGPTDTQYF. The CDR3 DNA follows: TGTGCCAGCAGCTTGGGACTAGCGGGAGGCCCAACAGATACGCAGTATTTT.

This chain links TRBV11-3 with TRBJ1-2; D is perhaps TRBD1 (6 bases). The V gene's germline CDR1 is SGHNT and CDR2 YENEEA. CDR3 size: 13 residues. Trimming took 5 bases from V and 5 from J, leaving 12 bases between them. The CDR3, as DNA: TGTGCCAGCAGCCGCAGGGGCGGGTATGGCTACACCTTC. Protein product: CASSRRGGYGYTF.

The V call is TRBV28, the J call TRBJ1-3, with D perhaps matching TRBD1 (5 bases). Trimming took 7 bases from V and 4 from J, leaving 14 bases between them. The CDR3 contains 14 residues. CDR1 MDHEN and CDR2 SYDVKM come from the germline V gene. The CDR3 coding sequence is TGTGCCAGCATCAACTCAGGGCCCGGAAACACCATATATTTT. As protein: CASINSGPGNTIYF.

The chain carries TRBV18 and TRBJ2-2, with a possible D match to TRBD1 (6 bases). This CDR3 region has 17 residues. The germline V and J ends were trimmed by 3 bases and 0 bases, with 14 bases remaining between them. In germline, CDR1 is KGHSH, CDR2 LQKENI. The CDR3 region is CASSPQGRGTNTGELFF. CDR3 sequence (DNA): TGTGCCAGCTCACCCCAAGGAAGGGGGACGAACACCGGGGAGCTGTTTTTT.

This clone was picked up one time. This chain connects TRBV6-5 to TRBJ2-7, with 7 bases aligning to TRBD2. This CDR3 is 11 amino acids long. Germline-derived CDR1 and CDR2 are MNHEY and SVGAGI. V lost 4 bases and J lost 7; bases outside the gene matches: 1. CDR3 amino acids: CASSWGGEQYF. CDR3 DNA: TGTGCCAGCAGTTGGGGGGGGGAGCAGTACTTC.

The sample holds one count of this clone. The chain couples TRBV20-1 to TRBJ2-1; no clear D. This CDR3 has 10 residues. Between the trimmed V and J ends, which lost 6 bases and 9 bases, there was a span of 9 bases. Germline assignment: CDR1 DFQATT and CDR2 SNEGSKA (reference sequence). Here the CDR3 DNA reads TGCAGTGCCAAACTTTCTGAGCAGTTCTTC. Its translation: CSAKLSEQFF.

The chain combines TRBV5-1 with TRBJ1-5; D call uncertain. CDR3 size: 13 residues. CDR1 is SGHRS and CDR2 is YFSETQ in the germline V gene. V was clipped by 7 bases and J by 4 bases, with 12 bases between them. CDR3 DNA: TGCGCCAGCTCAGACGGAGGAAATCAGCCCCAGCATTTT. This codes for CASSDGGNQPQHF.

V is TRBV3-1 (or the pseudogene TRBV3-2) and J is TRBJ1-6; tentatively, D is TRBD1 (5 bases). CDR3 size: 19 residues. Trimming left V 0 bases short and J 0 bases short, with 15 bases between. Germline V CDR1 and CDR2: LGHDT, YNNKEL (reference sequence). The CDR3 DNA reads TGTGCCAGCAGCCAAGATGGGGGGTCTTTCAGCTCCTATAATTCACCCCTCCACTTT. Its protein is CASSQDGGSFSSYNSPLHF.

V usage is TRBV4-2 and J usage is TRBJ1-2, with D unclear. Trimming took 0 bases from V and 2 from J, leaving 10 bases between them. This CDR3 contains 15 residues. Per germline, CDR1 LGHNA and CDR2 YNFKEQ. CDR3 in amino acids: CASSQDTETNYGYTF. The CDR3 nucleotides are TGTGCCAGCAGCCAAGATACAGAGACGAACTATGGCTACACCTTC.

V is TRBV18 and J is TRBJ2-1; TRBD2 is a possible D gene (5 bases). Trimming removed 0 bases from V and 8 bases from J, with 14 bases in between. Germline loops: CDR1 KGHSH, CDR2 LQKENI. CDR3 length: 15 amino acids. The CDR3: CASSPPSSREDEQFF. The CDR3 region has the DNA TGTGCCAGCTCACCACCGTCTAGCCGTGAGGATGAGCAGTTCTTC.

CDR3 sequence reads: CASMRQELGTEAFF. CDR3 DNA sequence: TGTGCCAGTATGAGACAGGAATTGGGTACTGAAGCTTTCTTT. This rearrangement joins TRBV19 to TRBJ1-1; weak D call: TRBD1 (6 bases). The CDR3 totals 14 residues. Germline CDR1 LNHDA, CDR2 SQIVND (reference sequence). Trimming removed 7 bases from V and 5 bases from J, with 17 bases in between.

In this sample, this clone turned up a few times. The chain carries TRBV6-5 and TRBJ1-6; possible D gene TRBD1, 6 bases. CDR3 size: 14 residues. V dropped 6 bases and J dropped 7 bases, with 13 bases sitting between them. The germline gives CDR1 MNHEY, CDR2 SVGAGI. The CDR3 region is CASSPGEWNSPLHF. As DNA, the CDR3 is TGTGCCAGCAGCCCAGGGGAATGGAATTCACCCCTCCACTTT.

In its sample, this clone was seen many times. The rearrangement uses TRBV12-5 and TRBJ1-6; D gene unclear. Per the germline V gene, CDR1 is LGHNT and CDR2 is FRNRAP. There are 16 residues in the CDR3. V was cut by 1 base and J by 0 bases, with 7 bases left in between. This CDR3 is CASGLGSRSYNSPLHF. The CDR3 DNA reads TGTGCTAGTGGTTTGGGTTCCCGCTCCTATAATTCACCCCTCCACTTT.

This chain joins TRBV7-6 and TRBJ2-3; 7 bases align to TRBD2. Per germline, CDR1 SGHVS and CDR2 FNYEAQ. This CDR3 is 14 amino acids long. V lost 4 bases, J lost 5 bases, and 6 bases stayed unmatched. The CDR3 DNA is TGTGCCAGCAGCTCGAGCGGGACGGGAGATACGCAGTATTTT. Residues: CASSSSGTGDTQYF.